Included here is one T cell receptor beta chain sequence, with context. The data stem from a study of T cell changes during pregnancy in multiple sclerosis. Measured with immunoSEQ multiplex PCR; TCRdb has only the in-frame clones, and not every one. The sample shows 30,000 to 50,000 clones, 92% of them seen only once. V dropped 3 bases and J dropped 6; count of bases not matched to a gene: 5. Germline values: CDR1 LNHDA, CDR2 SQIVND (reference sequence). The CDR3 length is 13 residues. The V call is TRBV19, the J call TRBJ2-7; 7 positions agree with TRBD2. The source was CD4+ T cells from peripheral blood mononuclear cells, collected in the third trimester of pregnancy. The sequence was obtained from a female donor with multiple sclerosis, enrolled in a pregnancy study. Here the CDR3 reads CASSMAGVGEQYF. In nucleotides, the CDR3 is TGTGCCAGTAGTATGGCGGGAGTCGGCGAGCAGTACTTC. The full variable domain, in which reference TRBV19 and TRBJ2-7 provide the parts outside the CDR3, is DGGITQSPKYLFRKEGQNVTLSCEQNLNHDAMYWYRQDPGQGLRLIYYSQIVNDFQKGDIAEGYSVSREKKESFPLTVTSAQKNPTAFYLCASSMAGVGEQYFGPGTRLTVT.